What follows are 16 T cell receptor beta chains derived from one specimen sequenced in a study of Graves' ophthalmopathy and Graves' hyperthyroidism. Investigators amplified TCR beta CDR3 regions from RNA transcripts. An opening RT-PCR round employed HTBI primers and preceded a second-round multiplex PCR. Using its own MiXCR run on the multiplex PCR reads, TCRdb lists one record per CDR3 protein. The sample shows under 800,000 distinct CDR3 sequences, 22% of them seen only once. Material: peripheral blood. All receptors come from a woman aged 18 to 35 with stable Graves' hyperthyroidism. Some clones in this sample may be carry-over from other donors' samples.

This clonotype was counted at least ten times. This chain uses TRBV12-3 or TRBV12-4 with TRBJ2-6; possibly TRBD2 for D (5 bases). CDR3 length: 15 amino acids. Trimming removed 6 bases from V and 0 bases from J, with 9 bases in between. Here the CDR3 DNA reads TGTGCCAGCAGCCCTGGGAGCTCTGGGGCCAACGTCCTGACTTTC. This sequence encodes CASSPGSSGANVLTF.

This clonotype has ten or more counts. The V and J genes are TRBV27 and TRBJ1-6; no clear D. Germline CDR1 MNHEY, CDR2 SMNVEV (reference sequence). The V end was cut by 5 bases, the J end by 1 base, with 9 bases between. The CDR3 runs to 15 residues. The CDR3 DNA reads as TGTGCCAGCAGTGCGACACTTTCCTATAATTCACCCCTCCACTTT. It codes for CASSATLSYNSPLHF.

This clonotype was observed many times. This sequence joins TRBV6-1 and TRBJ1-1; TRBD1 agrees at 7 bases. The length of the CDR3 is 14 residues. Trimming cost V 7 bases and J 4 bases; bases outside gene matches: 9. The germline V gene encodes CDR1 MNHNS and CDR2 SASEGT. CDR3 sequence: CASITTGRTTEAFF. CDR3 nucleotides: TGTGCCAGCATAACGACAGGGCGGACCACTGAAGCTTTCTTT.

This sequence joins TRBV6-1 and TRBJ2-5, with TRBD1 as a possible D gene (5 bases). The CDR3 spans 14 residues. V was clipped by 2 bases and J by 5 bases, with 12 bases between them. CDR1 and CDR2 (germline): MNHNS, SASEGT. CDR3 sequence: CASSERAGWETQYF. The DNA for the CDR3 is TGTGCCAGCAGTGAAAGGGCAGGGTGGGAGACCCAGTACTTC.

This clonotype was picked up many times. The chain links TRBV6-1 to TRBJ1-3; 8 positions match TRBD1. Germline CDR1 reads MNHNS; CDR2 reads SASEGT. The CDR3 totals 12 residues. V was clipped by 11 bases and J by 4 bases; unmatched bases: 4. DNA for the CDR3: TGTGCCGGGGGACAGGAAGGAAACACCATATATTTT. Protein product: CAGGQEGNTIYF.

This clonotype was picked up many times. The gene calls are TRBV20-1 and TRBJ2-7, with D possibly TRBD2 on 6 matching bases. CDR1 DFQATT and CDR2 SNEGSKA come from the germline V gene (reference sequence). V shed 5 bases and J shed 6 bases, with 23 bases lying between them. The CDR3 covers 15 residues. The CDR3 DNA reads TGCAGTGCTTATTCACCAGGGACTGCGATCTTCGAGCAGTACTTC. Its translation is CSAYSPGTAIFEQYF.

The V gene is TRBV6-1, the J gene TRBJ2-3; no firm D call. Per the germline V gene, CDR1 is MNHNS and CDR2 is SASEGT. The V end was cut by 6 bases, the J end by 6 bases, with 13 bases between. The CDR3 length is 13 residues. CDR3 sequence (DNA): TGTGCCAGCAGACCCCGATGGGCTGATACGCAGTATTTT. Encoded protein: CASRPRWADTQYF.

This clonotype came up many times. The rearrangement links TRBV20-1 to TRBJ2-7; D not resolved. The ends were cut back, 0 bases at V and 12 bases at J, with 24 bases in the middle. The CDR3 spans 15 residues. Germline CDR1 reads DFQATT; CDR2 reads SNEGSKA (reference sequence). This CDR3 reads CSARDVDSSTGTPYF. The DNA of the CDR3 is TGCAGTGCTAGAGATGTCGATAGCTCGACCGGCACCCCGTACTTC.

This clonotype was found once. This chain joins TRBV6-5 and TRBJ2-5; the match to TRBD1 covers 7 bases. The J segment lost 1 base and the V segment lost 5 bases, leaving 13 bases of the junction unmatched. Per the germline V gene, CDR1 is MNHEY and CDR2 is SVGAGI. CDR3 length: 17 residues. The chain's CDR3 is CASSHYGQAGVQETQYF. The CDR3 DNA follows: TGTGCCAGCAGTCACTACGGACAGGCAGGGGTCCAAGAGACCCAGTACTTC.

This clonotype appeared many times. V gene TRBV5-1 combines with J gene TRBJ2-2, with D possibly being TRBD2 (6 bases). Germline loops: CDR1 SGHRS, CDR2 YFSETQ. V was pared by 2 bases and J by 6 bases, with 14 bases between. CDR3 size: 15 residues. CDR3 in amino acids: CASSFVLATAGELFF. CDR3 nucleotides: TGCGCCAGCAGCTTCGTCCTAGCGACAGCCGGGGAGCTGTTTTTT.

This clonotype was seen a handful of times. The chain links TRBV6-4 to TRBJ1-1; no definite D call. V lost 3 bases, J lost 8 bases, and 10 bases lay in between. In germline, CDR1 is MRHNA, CDR2 SNTAGT. The CDR3 has 12 residues. The CDR3 loop reads CASSDGITEAFF. The CDR3 bases are TGTGCCAGCAGTGATGGAATTACCGAAGCTTTCTTT.

This clonotype was detected many times. The CDR3 coding sequence is TGTGCCAGCGGTTCACGAAGGGGGGGCTCGGAGACCCAGTACTTC. Its translation is CASGSRRGGSETQYF. V is TRBV6-5 and J is TRBJ2-5; possible D gene TRBD2, 7 bases. CDR1 is MNHEY, CDR2 SVGAGI, per germline. This CDR3 is built from 15 residues. Trimming stripped 8 bases from V and 5 bases from J, with 21 bases between.

There are many counts of this clonotype. The chain recombines TRBV11-2 with TRBJ2-2; 9 bases match TRBD1. V was clipped by 4 bases and J by 6 bases; unmatched bases: 12. This CDR3 comprises 17 residues. CDR1 is SGHAT, CDR2 FQNNGV, per germline. The CDR3, as DNA: TGTGCCAGCAGCTCTAACACAGGGGGCGGTTCGGCCGGGGAGCTGTTTTTT. Protein product: CASSSNTGGGSAGELFF. Full variable domain (missing parts from reference TRBV11-2 and TRBJ2-2): EAGVAQSPRYKIIEKRQSVAFWCNPISGHATLYWYQQILGQGPKLLIQFQNNGVVDDSQLPKDRFSAERLKGVDSTLKIQPAKLEDSAVYLCASSSNTGGGSAGELFFGEGSRLTVL.

In regard to this clonotype: This may be a read error, as it is one base from a much larger clone. J is TRBJ1-6 and V is TRBV12-3 or TRBV12-4, with 9 bases lining up with TRBD1. This CDR3 contains 15 residues. DNA of the CDR3: TGTGCCAGCAGTCCGTGGGACAGGGAAGCCTCACACCTCCACTTT. Protein sequence: CASSPWDREASHLHF.

This clonotype was counted ten times or more. The J gene is TRBJ2-2, the V gene TRBV9; D might be TRBD1 (5 bases). The length of the CDR3 is 15 residues. The V end was cut by 3 bases, the J end by 6 bases, with 15 bases between. Germline lookup yields CDR1 SGDLS and CDR2 YYNGEE. CDR3: CASSGTVGQAGELFF. CDR3 bases: TGTGCCAGCAGCGGGACGGTGGGGCAGGCCGGGGAGCTGTTTTTT.

This clonotype occurred many times. The chain uses TRBV20-1 and TRBJ1-5; 9 nucleotides agree with TRBD1. The J segment lost 0 bases and the V segment lost 4 bases, leaving 13 bases of the junction unmatched. This CDR3 is 18 amino acids long. Germline lookup yields CDR1 DFQATT and CDR2 SNEGSKA (reference sequence). The CDR3 DNA follows: TGCAGTGCTATAGCTGGGAGACAGGGGGTTGGTAGCAATCAGCCCCAGCATTTT. It yields the protein CSAIAGRQGVGSNQPQHF.